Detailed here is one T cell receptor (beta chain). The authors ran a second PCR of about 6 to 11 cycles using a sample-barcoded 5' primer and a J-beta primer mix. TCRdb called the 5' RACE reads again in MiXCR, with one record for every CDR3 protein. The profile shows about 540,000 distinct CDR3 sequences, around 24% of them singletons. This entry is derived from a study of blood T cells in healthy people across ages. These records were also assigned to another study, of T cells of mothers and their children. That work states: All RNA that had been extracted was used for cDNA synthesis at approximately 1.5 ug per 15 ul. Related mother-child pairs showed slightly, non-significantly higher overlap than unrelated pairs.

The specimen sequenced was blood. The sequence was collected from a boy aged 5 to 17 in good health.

CDR3 nucleotide sequence: TGTGCCAGCTATCCTAGCGGGGCTACAGATACGCAGTATTTT. Translated, it gives CASYPSGATDTQYF. The rearrangement uses TRBV7-9 and TRBJ2-3; 9 bases align to TRBD2. V lost 8 bases, J lost 3 bases, and 6 bases stayed unmatched. Germline V gene data show CDR1 as SEHNR and CDR2 as FQNEAQ (reference sequence). The CDR3 is 14 residues long.